The 30 T cell receptor beta chains below were found in one sample sequenced in a study of blood T cells in healthy people across ages. Combining a sample-barcoded 5' primer with a J-beta primer mix, a second PCR ran for about 7 to 11 cycles. TCRdb reprocessed the 5' RACE reads with MiXCR, giving one entry per CDR3 protein. Among nearly 800,000 distinct CDR3 sequences listed, about 56% were seen once. The material sequenced was blood. These TCRs come from a man aged 35 to 55 in good health.

J is TRBJ2-3 and V is TRBV9; 8 bases agree with TRBD2. Unmatched junction bases numbered 11, after V lost 4 bases and J lost 4 bases. Germline CDR1 and CDR2: SGDLS and YYNGEE. This CDR3 has 16 residues. The CDR3 is CASSPGRGGTSDTQYF. The DNA of the CDR3 is TGTGCCAGCAGCCCCGGGAGGGGCGGGACGTCAGATACGCAGTATTTT.

The chain couples TRBV7-2 to TRBJ2-7; D could derive from TRBD1 or TRBD2 (7 bases each). The CDR3 extends over 16 amino acids. V was pared by 4 bases and J by 3 bases, with 19 bases between. Per germline, CDR1 SGHTA and CDR2 FQGNSA. In nucleotides, the CDR3 is TGTGCCAGCAGCTCCGGTCTGGGAGGGACAGTCTACGAGCAGTACTTC. This gives the protein CASSSGLGGTVYEQYF.

This clonotype was picked up a small number of times. The chain is built from TRBV28 and TRBJ1-2; 7 positions agree with TRBD1. The germline gives CDR1 MDHEN, CDR2 SYDVKM. V lost 5 bases and J lost 5; bases outside the gene matches: 5. The CDR3 has 13 amino acids. CDR3 protein: CASSGTVGYGYTF. The CDR3 DNA reads as TGTGCCAGCAGTGGGACAGTGGGGTATGGCTACACCTTC.

On this clonotype: A junction boundary mismatches the germline segment, possibly from a read error. This sequence joins TRBV9 and TRBJ2-6; D tentatively fits TRBD1 or TRBD2 (5 bases each). The CDR3 totals 17 residues. Germline V gene data show CDR1 as SGDLS and CDR2 as YYNGEE. This CDR3 reads CVSSVGSGTSGANVLTF. The CDR3 nucleotides are TGTGTCAGCAGCGTAGGGAGTGGGACCTCTGGGGCCAACGTCCTGACTTTC.

The chain uses TRBV7-6 and TRBJ2-3, with D perhaps TRBD2 (6 bases). There are 14 residues in the CDR3. In germline, CDR1 is SGHVS, CDR2 FNYEAQ. V was shortened by 1 base and J by 6 bases, with 11 bases between the two germline ends. The CDR3 loop reads CASSLVLAWDTQYF. The CDR3 nucleotides read TGTGCCAGCAGCTTAGTACTAGCCTGGGATACGCAGTATTTT. Full variable domain (outside the CDR3, taken from reference TRBV7-6 and TRBJ2-3): GAGVSQSPRYKVTKRGQDVALRCDPISGHVSLYWYRQALGQGPEFLTYFNYEAQQDKSGLPNDRFSAERPEGSISTLTIQRTEQRDSAMYRCASSLVLAWDTQYFGPGTRLTVL.

This sequence joins TRBV7-2 and TRBJ2-3; D not resolved. Germline lookup yields CDR1 SGHTA and CDR2 FQGNSA. CDR3 length equals 12 residues. V was trimmed by 5 bases and J by 9 bases, leaving 12 bases between them. The CDR3 loop reads CASSAPRETQYF. The CDR3 nucleotides read TGTGCCAGCAGCGCCCCTAGGGAAACGCAGTATTTT.

This clonotype was counted between two and nine times. The chain recombines TRBV11-2 with TRBJ2-3; D may match TRBD1 or TRBD2 (7 bases each). Germline V gives CDR1 SGHAT, CDR2 FQNNGV. The CDR3 has 13 amino acids. Trimming took 5 bases from V and 9 from J, leaving 15 bases between them. The CDR3 bases are TGTGCCAGCAGCGAACAGGGGAGGGGGACGCAGTATTTT. This encodes CASSEQGRGTQYF. Supplemented by reference TRBV11-2 and TRBJ2-3, the full variable domain reads EAGVAQSPRYKIIEKRQSVAFWCNPISGHATLYWYQQILGQGPKLLIQFQNNGVVDDSQLPKDRFSAERLKGVDSTLKIQPAKLEDSAVYLCASSEQGRGTQYFGPGTRLTVL.

In its sample, this clonotype was seen a few times. The chain carries TRBV7-8 and TRBJ1-1, with D possibly being TRBD1 (6 bases). With 3 bases removed from V and 1 base from J, the gap between germline ends came to 12 bases. The CDR3 is 15 residues long. Germline lookup yields CDR1 SGHVS and CDR2 FQNEAQ. The CDR3 DNA sequence: TGTGCCAGCAGCTTCCCGGGACAACCGAACACTGAAGCTTTCTTT. This codes for CASSFPGQPNTEAFF.

The V and J genes are TRBV28 and TRBJ2-7, with TRBD2 as a possible D gene (5 bases). Germline V gene data show CDR1 as MDHEN and CDR2 as SYDVKM. There are 12 residues in the CDR3. Trimming shortened V by 6 bases and J by 8 bases, and 14 bases separated the two germline ends. CDR3 sequence: CASRDSGQKQYF. CDR3 sequence (DNA): TGTGCCAGCAGGGACTCTGGTCAAAAGCAGTACTTC.

V and J are TRBV5-1 and TRBJ2-1; 9 bases line up with TRBD1. V lost 4 bases to trimming and J lost 7 bases; unmatched junction nucleotides: 12. The CDR3 is 16 amino acids. Germline values: CDR1 SGHRS, CDR2 YFSETQ. CDR3 region: CASSVLGQGTINEQFF. The DNA of the CDR3 is TGCGCCAGCAGCGTCTTGGGACAGGGAACGATAAATGAGCAGTTCTTC.

The rearrangement joins TRBV27 to TRBJ2-7; D gene uncertain. Germline V gene sequence: CDR1 MNHEY, CDR2 SMNVEV (reference sequence). Trimming cost V 2 bases and J 7 bases, with 15 bases left between them. The CDR3 length is 14 residues. Here the CDR3 DNA reads TGTGCCAGCAGTTTAGGGAACGGTGTGGGGGAGCAGTACTTC. Translated, it gives CASSLGNGVGEQYF.

CDR3 residues: CASSQEPSGGYEQYF. CDR3 DNA sequence: TGTGCCAGCAGCCAAGAGCCTAGCGGGGGCTACGAGCAGTACTTC. The chain combines TRBV14 with TRBJ2-7; TRBD2 agrees at 10 bases. This CDR3 contains 15 residues. The V gene end was trimmed by 0 bases and the J gene end by 3 bases; junction bases not matched to a gene: 2. The germline V gene has CDR1 SGHDN and CDR2 FVKESK.

The V call is TRBV7-9, the J call TRBJ2-5; the D gene is possibly TRBD2 (5 bases). The V end was cut by 5 bases, the J end by 2 bases, with 18 bases between. CDR1 is SEHNR and CDR2 is FQNEAQ in the germline V gene (reference sequence). This CDR3 region has 16 residues. For the CDR3, the DNA is TGTGCCAGCAGCGGCGGCCTCTACGGGGAGCAAGAGACCCAGTACTTC. Protein: CASSGGLYGEQETQYF.

The table lists this clonotype with a few counts. This chain joins TRBV10-3 and TRBJ2-7, with D perhaps assigned TRBD1 or TRBD2 (5 bases each). Germline lookup yields CDR1 ENHRY and CDR2 SYGVKD. CDR3 size: 14 residues. The V end lost 0 bases, the J end lost 9 bases, and 15 bases lay between the germline ends. DNA for the CDR3: TGTGCCATCAGTGAGTCCGGGGACGGCACCGGGCAGTACTTC. Its protein is CAISESGDGTGQYF.

This sequence joins TRBV21-1 and TRBJ1-4; the table gives TRBD1 as D, unverified against the DNA. TRBV21-1 represents a pseudogene. CDR3 size: 18 residues. The CDR3 sequence: CASSNRLSVGPYNEKLFF. The CDR3 DNA reads TGTGCCAGCAGCAATAGATTATCGGTGGGGCCATATAATGAAAAACTGTTTTTT.

The chain combines TRBV12-3 or TRBV12-4 with TRBJ2-3; 7 bases fit TRBD1. The CDR3 contains 15 residues. V shed 4 bases and J 0 bases; nucleotides not matched to a gene: 4. CDR3 amino acids: CASSSWDSSTDTQYF. The CDR3 bases are TGTGCCAGCAGTTCCTGGGACAGTAGCACAGATACGCAGTATTTT.

The rearrangement uses TRBV5-4 and TRBJ2-5; perhaps TRBD1 as D (5 bases). Germline-derived CDR1 and CDR2 are SGHNT and YYREEE (reference sequence). The germline V and J ends were trimmed by 4 bases and 5 bases, with 12 bases remaining between them. This CDR3 comprises 13 residues. The CDR3 sequence: CASSPRDTETQYF. In DNA, the CDR3 is TGTGCCAGCAGCCCCAGGGATACCGAGACCCAGTACTTC.

The CDR3 loop reads CASRSGFDTQYF. In nucleotides, the CDR3 is TGTGCCAGCAGAAGTGGGTTTGATACGCAGTATTTT. The chain employs TRBV28 and TRBJ2-3; no clear D gene. Trimming took off 6 bases at V and 6 bases at J, with 10 bases between the two ends. The CDR3 is made up of 12 amino acids. Per the germline V gene, CDR1 is MDHEN and CDR2 is SYDVKM.

This sequence joins TRBV6-2 or TRBV6-3 and TRBJ1-6; TRBD1 agrees at 10 bases. The germline V gene encodes CDR1 MNHEY and CDR2 SVGEGT. V was clipped by 4 bases and J by 8 bases; unmatched bases: 8. CDR3 length equals 16 residues. Written as DNA, the CDR3 is TGTGCCAGCAGTTTCGACCTCGGGACAGGGGATTCACCCCTCCACTTT. Its protein is CASSFDLGTGDSPLHF.

V gene TRBV18 combines with J gene TRBJ2-5; a possible D gene is TRBD2 (5 bases). The end of the DNA aligns better with TRBJ2-7, so the J call may be wrong. This CDR3 contains 14 residues. Per the germline V gene, CDR1 is KGHSH and CDR2 is LQKENI. The DNA of the CDR3 is TGTGCCAGCTCCCCCGAGGCGGGCGGCTACGAGCAGTACTTC. Encoded protein: CASSPEAGGYEQYF.

V and J are TRBV12-3 or TRBV12-4 and TRBJ2-5; 9 bases agree with TRBD2. The CDR3 spans 19 residues. V dropped 3 bases and J dropped 0; count of bases not matched to a gene: 14. The CDR3 here is CASSFWSSGGMSNQETQYF. CDR3 nucleotide sequence: TGTGCCAGCAGTTTTTGGTCCAGCGGGGGGATGTCGAACCAAGAGACCCAGTACTTC.

The chain has TRBV6-2 or TRBV6-3 and TRBJ2-7, with a tentative D call TRBD1 (5 bases). Deletions cut 0 bases from V and 4 bases from J, with 10 bases between. CDR3 size: 14 residues. Germline V gene data show CDR1 as MNHEY and CDR2 as SVGEGT. CDR3 in amino acids: CASSYSLTAYEQYF. The CDR3 DNA reads as TGTGCCAGCAGTTACTCGCTGACAGCGTACGAGCAGTACTTC.

This clonotype has just a few counts. This rearrangement joins TRBV6-6 to TRBJ2-1; 9 bases fit TRBD2. CDR1 and CDR2 from the germline V gene are MNHNY and SVGAGI (reference sequence). The length of the CDR3 is 16 residues. With 6 bases clipped from V and 7 bases from J, the junction kept 13 bases outside the gene matches. CDR3 sequence: CASSDSRREGQNEQFF. CDR3 in DNA: TGTGCCAGCAGCGACTCCCGGCGGGAGGGCCAGAATGAGCAGTTCTTC.

The genes are TRBV11-1 and TRBJ2-5; D gene uncertain. The CDR3 length is 12 residues. V was shortened by 8 bases and J by 11 bases, with 18 bases between the two germline ends. CDR1 and CDR2 (germline): SGHAT, FQDESV (reference sequence). The CDR3 DNA reads as TGTGCCAGCCCACCAGCCACCCGTGAGCAGTACTTC. It encodes CASPPATREQYF.

This clonotype showed up just a few times. The V call is TRBV7-8, the J call TRBJ2-7; D gene uncertain. Germline V gives CDR1 SGHVS, CDR2 FQNEAQ. V was cut by 5 bases and J by 1 base, with 9 bases left in between. The CDR3 consists of 13 residues. CDR3 sequence: CASSPSPSYEQYF. CDR3 in DNA: TGTGCCAGCAGCCCAAGCCCTTCCTACGAGCAGTACTTC.

This clonotype appeared a few times. The chain has TRBV29-1 and TRBJ2-7, with D perhaps TRBD1 (6 bases). With 1 base removed from V and 0 bases from J, the gap between germline ends came to 7 bases. The CDR3 is 13 residues long. The germline CDR1 and CDR2 sequences are SQVTM and ANQGSEA. CDR3 region: CSVEGTDSYEQYF. The DNA of the CDR3 is TGCAGCGTTGAAGGGACAGACTCCTACGAGCAGTACTTC.

The J gene is TRBJ1-1, the V gene TRBV27; the D is unclear. The V gene's germline CDR1 is MNHEY and CDR2 SMNVEV (reference sequence). V was shortened by 6 bases and J by 7 bases, with 15 bases between the two germline ends. This CDR3 region has 13 residues. In DNA, the CDR3 is TGTGCCAGCAGCCGACCCTCCGGGAATGAAGCTTTCTTT. Translation gives CASSRPSGNEAFF.

This chain joins TRBV20-1 and TRBJ1-2; 8 nucleotides line up with TRBD1. CDR1 DFQATT and CDR2 SNEGSKA come from the germline V gene (reference sequence). The CDR3 length is 12 residues. CDR3 protein: CSFTGTGYGYTF. In DNA, the CDR3 is TGCAGCTTCACCGGGACAGGCTATGGCTACACCTTC.

The chain carries TRBV7-3 and TRBJ2-1, with 7 positions matching TRBD2. This CDR3 is built from 16 residues. Germline loops: CDR1 SGHTA, CDR2 FQGTGA. With V trimmed by 1 base and J by 12 bases, 15 bases remained unmatched. The CDR3 bases are TGTGCCAGCAGCTTAATTGGGTCTAGCGGAGCCGGGGGGCAGTTCTTC. Translated, it gives CASSLIGSSGAGGQFF. The whole variable domain, remainder taken from reference TRBV7-3 and TRBJ2-1, is GAGVSQTPSNKVTEKGKYVELRCDPISGHTALYWYRQSLGQGPEFLIYFQGTGAADDSGLPNDRFFAVRPEGSVSTLKIQRTERGDSAVYLCASSLIGSSGAGGQFFGPGTRLTVL.

The genes are TRBV28 and TRBJ1-1, with 12 bases identical to TRBD1. Germline V CDR1 and CDR2: MDHEN, SYDVKM. The junction had 15 bases not matched to a gene; V was cut back by 5 bases and J by 11 bases. The CDR3 contains 16 residues. For the CDR3, the DNA is TGTGCCAGCAGTAAATTCGAGCCGGGACAGGGGGCGAGGGCTTTCTTT. This gives the protein CASSKFEPGQGARAFF.